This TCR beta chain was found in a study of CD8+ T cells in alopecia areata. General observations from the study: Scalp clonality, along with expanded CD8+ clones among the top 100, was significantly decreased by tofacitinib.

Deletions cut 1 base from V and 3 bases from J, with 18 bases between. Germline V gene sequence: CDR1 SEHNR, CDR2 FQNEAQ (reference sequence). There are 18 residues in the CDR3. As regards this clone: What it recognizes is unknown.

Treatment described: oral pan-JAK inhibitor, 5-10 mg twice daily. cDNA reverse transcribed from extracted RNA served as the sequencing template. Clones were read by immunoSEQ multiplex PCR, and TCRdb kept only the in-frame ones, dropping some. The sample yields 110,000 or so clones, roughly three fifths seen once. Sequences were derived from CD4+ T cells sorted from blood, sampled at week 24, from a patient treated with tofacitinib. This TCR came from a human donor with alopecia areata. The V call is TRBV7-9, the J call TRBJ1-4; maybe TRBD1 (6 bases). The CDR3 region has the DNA TGTGCCAGCAGCTTAGTAGGCGCGCGCTGGACAGCTAATGAAAAACTGTTTTTT. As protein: CASSLVGARWTANEKLFF.